This T cell receptor (beta chain) derives from a study of blood T cell repertoires in COVID-19. Study at large: Sources were T cells, B-cell-depleted T cells, or PBMCs; the material itself was cDNA or gDNA.

The CDR3 is 19 residues long. The germline CDR1 and CDR2 sequences are LGHNT and FRNRAP. J was trimmed by 1 base and V by 1 base; bases with no gene match: 14. Some clones are missing from TCRdb's copy, which holds only in-frame ones; the method was immunoSEQ multiplex PCR. Counted here are roughly 230,000 clones, 70% to 90% occurring once; the ten biggest clones make up more than 6.5%. Participant age was about 18 to 89 years, and participants resided in fewer than 25 US areas. People in the exposed group encountered a COVID-19 case within 2 weeks before entering the study. The rearrangement links TRBV12-5 to TRBJ1-1, with 8 nucleotides matching TRBD1. Source material: PBMCs or T cells enriched from blood (not recorded which). This clonotype originated in a woman between 50 and 59 years old who had been exposed to COVID-19. CDR3 nucleotide sequence: TGTGCTAGTGGTTTGGGTCCCAAATCCAGGGGGCGGGAGAACACTGAAGCTTTCTTT. It yields the protein CASGLGPKSRGRENTEAFF.